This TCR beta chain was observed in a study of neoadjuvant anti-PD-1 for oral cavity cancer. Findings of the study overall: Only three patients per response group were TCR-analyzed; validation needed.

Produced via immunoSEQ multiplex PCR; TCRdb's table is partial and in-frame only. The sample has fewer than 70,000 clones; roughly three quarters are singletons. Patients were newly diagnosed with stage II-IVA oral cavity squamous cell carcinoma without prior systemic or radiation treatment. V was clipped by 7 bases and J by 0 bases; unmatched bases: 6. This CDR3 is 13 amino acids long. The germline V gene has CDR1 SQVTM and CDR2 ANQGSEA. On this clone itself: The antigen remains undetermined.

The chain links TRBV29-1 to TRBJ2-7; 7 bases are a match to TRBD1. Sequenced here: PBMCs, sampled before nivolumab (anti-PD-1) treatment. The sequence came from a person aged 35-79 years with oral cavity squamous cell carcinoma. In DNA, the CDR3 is TGCAGCGCAGTACAGGGGATCTCCTACGAGCAGTACTTC. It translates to CSAVQGISYEQYF.